This T cell receptor beta chain was profiled in a study of T cells in Graves' hyperthyroidism and ophthalmopathy. Study-wide results and limits: The majority of expanded thyroid clonotypes above 0.001 also appeared in blood. Stable hyperthyroidism and ophthalmopathy were separated using 13 V-J signatures.

Uncontrolled infection, other autoimmune disease, pregnancy or lactation barred patients from enrollment. On the basis of clinical symptoms, serum thyroxine and TRAb, thyroid ultrasound and orbital computed tomography, diagnoses were made. Germline V gene sequence: CDR1 ENHRY, CDR2 SYGVKD. Trimming took off 8 bases at V and 7 bases at J, with 14 bases between the two ends. This CDR3 region has 13 residues. TCR beta CDR3 regions were amplified from RNA transcripts. A set of HTBI primers served as the primers for a first-round RT-PCR of the TCR CDR3. In TCRdb, the multiplex PCR reads were re-called with MiXCR into one record per CDR3 protein. The sample includes more than 500,000 distinct CDR3 sequences, around 45% seen only once; the top ten take around 20%. Note on this clonotype: The antigen is undetermined.

The source is an adult woman with Graves' disease, either hyperthyroidism or ophthalmopathy (not recorded which). Source material: peripheral blood or thyroid tissue (not recorded which). The chain uses TRBV10-3 and TRBJ2-2; no definite D call. CDR3 bases: TGTGCCATCGGGGTATCAGCGTACGGGGAGCTGTTTTTT. It codes for CAIGVSAYGELFF.